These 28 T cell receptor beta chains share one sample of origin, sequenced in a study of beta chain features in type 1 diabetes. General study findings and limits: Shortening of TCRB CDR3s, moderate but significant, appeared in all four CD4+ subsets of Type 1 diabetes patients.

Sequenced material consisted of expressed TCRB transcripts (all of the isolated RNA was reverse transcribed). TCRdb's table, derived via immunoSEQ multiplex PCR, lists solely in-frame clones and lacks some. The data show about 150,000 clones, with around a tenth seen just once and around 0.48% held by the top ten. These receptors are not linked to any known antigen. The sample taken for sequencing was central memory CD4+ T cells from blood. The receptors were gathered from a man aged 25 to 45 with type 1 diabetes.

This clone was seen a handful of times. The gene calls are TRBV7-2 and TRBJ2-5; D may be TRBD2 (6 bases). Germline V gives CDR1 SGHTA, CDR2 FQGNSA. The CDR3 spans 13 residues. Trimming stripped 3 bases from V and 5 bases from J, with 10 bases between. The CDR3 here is CASSFRLAETQYF. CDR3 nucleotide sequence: TGTGCCAGCAGCTTTAGGCTAGCGGAGACCCAGTACTTC.

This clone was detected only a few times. CDR3 sequence reads: CASSLRDRARTETQYF. CDR3 in DNA: TGTGCCAGCAGCCTACGGGACAGGGCGAGGACGGAGACCCAGTACTTC. The chain uses TRBV7-9 and TRBJ2-5; 9 bases map to TRBD1. Losses at the gene ends were 5 bases for V and 5 bases for J; bases not matched to a gene: 12. The germline V gene encodes CDR1 SEHNR and CDR2 FQNEAQ (reference sequence). This CDR3 spans 16 amino acids.

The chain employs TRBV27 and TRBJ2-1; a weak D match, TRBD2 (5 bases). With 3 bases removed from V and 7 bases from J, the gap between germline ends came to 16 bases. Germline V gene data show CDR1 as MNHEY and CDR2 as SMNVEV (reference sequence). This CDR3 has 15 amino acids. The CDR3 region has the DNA TGTGCCAGCAGTTTCGGGGTAACCCTACCGAATGAGCAGTTCTTC. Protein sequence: CASSFGVTLPNEQFF.

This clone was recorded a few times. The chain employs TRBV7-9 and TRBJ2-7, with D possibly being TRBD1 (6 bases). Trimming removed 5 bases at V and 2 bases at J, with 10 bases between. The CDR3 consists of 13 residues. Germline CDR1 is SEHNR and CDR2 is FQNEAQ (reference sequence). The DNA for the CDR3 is TGTGCCAGCAGCCCGGGACAACCCTACGAGCAGTACTTC. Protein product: CASSPGQPYEQYF.

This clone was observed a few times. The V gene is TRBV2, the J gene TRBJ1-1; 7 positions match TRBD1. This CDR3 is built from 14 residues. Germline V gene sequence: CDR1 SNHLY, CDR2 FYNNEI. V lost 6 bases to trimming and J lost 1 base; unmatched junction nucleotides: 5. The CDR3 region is CASRNRGGNTEAFF. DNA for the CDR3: TGTGCCAGCAGGAACAGGGGAGGGAACACTGAAGCTTTCTTT.

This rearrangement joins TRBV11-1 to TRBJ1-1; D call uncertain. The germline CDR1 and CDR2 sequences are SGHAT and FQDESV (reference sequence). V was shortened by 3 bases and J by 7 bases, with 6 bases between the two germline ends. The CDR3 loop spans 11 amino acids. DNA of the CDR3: TGTGCCAGCAGCTTTTCCGGTGAAGCTTTCTTT. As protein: CASSFSGEAFF.

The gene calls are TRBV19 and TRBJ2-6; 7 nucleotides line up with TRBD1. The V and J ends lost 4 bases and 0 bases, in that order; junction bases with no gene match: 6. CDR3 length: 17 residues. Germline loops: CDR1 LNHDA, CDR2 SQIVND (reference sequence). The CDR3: CASSTRTGFSGANVLTF. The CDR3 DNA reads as TGTGCCAGTAGTACGAGGACAGGTTTCTCTGGGGCCAACGTCCTGACTTTC.

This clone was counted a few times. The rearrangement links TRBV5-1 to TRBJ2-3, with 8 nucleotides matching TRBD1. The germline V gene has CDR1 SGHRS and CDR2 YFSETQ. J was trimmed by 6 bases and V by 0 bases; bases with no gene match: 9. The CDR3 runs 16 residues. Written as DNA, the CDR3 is TGCGCCAGCAGCTTGGGAACGACAGGGGCCAGGGATACGCAGTATTTT. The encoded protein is CASSLGTTGARDTQYF. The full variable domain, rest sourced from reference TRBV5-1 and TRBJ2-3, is KAGVTQTPRYLIKTRGQQVTLSCSPISGHRSVSWYQQTPGQGLQFLFEYFSETQRNKGNFPGRFSGRQFSNSRSEMNVSTLELGDSALYLCASSLGTTGARDTQYFGPGTRLTVL.

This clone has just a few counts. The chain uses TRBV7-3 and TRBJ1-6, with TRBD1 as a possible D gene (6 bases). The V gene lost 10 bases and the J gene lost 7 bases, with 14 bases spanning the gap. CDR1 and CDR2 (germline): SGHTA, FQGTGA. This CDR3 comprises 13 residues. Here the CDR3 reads CATADSANSPLHF. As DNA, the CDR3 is TGTGCCACCGCGGACAGCGCGAATTCACCCCTCCACTTT.

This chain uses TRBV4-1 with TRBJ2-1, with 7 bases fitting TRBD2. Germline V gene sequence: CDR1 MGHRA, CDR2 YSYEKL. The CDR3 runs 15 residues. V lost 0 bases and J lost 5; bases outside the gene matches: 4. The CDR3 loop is CASSQDWLADNEQFF. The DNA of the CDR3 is TGCGCCAGCAGCCAAGATTGGCTAGCGGACAATGAGCAGTTCTTC.

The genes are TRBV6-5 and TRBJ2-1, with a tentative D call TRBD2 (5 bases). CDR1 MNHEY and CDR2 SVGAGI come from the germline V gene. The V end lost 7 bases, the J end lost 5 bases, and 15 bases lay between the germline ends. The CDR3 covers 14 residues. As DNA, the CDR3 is TGTGCCAGCAAATATACGAGCGGAAACAATGAGCAGTTCTTC. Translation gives CASKYTSGNNEQFF.

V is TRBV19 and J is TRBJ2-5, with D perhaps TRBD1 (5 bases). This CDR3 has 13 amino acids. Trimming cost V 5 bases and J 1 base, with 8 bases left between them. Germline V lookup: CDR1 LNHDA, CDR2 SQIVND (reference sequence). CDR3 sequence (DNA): TGTGCCAGTAGTGTGACAGCCCAAGAGACCCAGTACTTC. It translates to CASSVTAQETQYF.

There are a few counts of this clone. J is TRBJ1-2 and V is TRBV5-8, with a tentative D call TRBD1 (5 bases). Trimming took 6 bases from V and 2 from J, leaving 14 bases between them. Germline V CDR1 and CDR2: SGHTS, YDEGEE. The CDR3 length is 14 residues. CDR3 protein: CASTEGLRNYGYTF. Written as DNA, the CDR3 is TGTGCCAGCACGGAGGGGCTCCGGAACTATGGCTACACCTTC.

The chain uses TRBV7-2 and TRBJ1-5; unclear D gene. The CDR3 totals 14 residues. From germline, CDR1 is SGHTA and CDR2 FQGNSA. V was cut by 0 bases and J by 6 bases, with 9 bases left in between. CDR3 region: CASSLAGSGQPQHF. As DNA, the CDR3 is TGTGCCAGCAGCTTAGCGGGCAGTGGTCAGCCCCAGCATTTT. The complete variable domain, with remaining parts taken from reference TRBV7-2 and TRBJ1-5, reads GAGVSQSPSNKVTEKGKDVELRCDPISGHTALYWYRQSLGQGLEFLIYFQGNSAPDKSGLPSDRFSAERTGGSVSTLTIQRTQQEDSAVYLCASSLAGSGQPQHFGDGTRLSIL.

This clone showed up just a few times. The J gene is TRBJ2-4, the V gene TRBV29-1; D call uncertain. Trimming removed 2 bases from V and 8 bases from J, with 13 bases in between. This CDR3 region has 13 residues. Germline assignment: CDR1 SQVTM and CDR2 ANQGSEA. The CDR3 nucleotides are TGCAGCGTTGAAACCAGCGCAAGTGACATTCAGTACTTC. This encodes CSVETSASDIQYF.

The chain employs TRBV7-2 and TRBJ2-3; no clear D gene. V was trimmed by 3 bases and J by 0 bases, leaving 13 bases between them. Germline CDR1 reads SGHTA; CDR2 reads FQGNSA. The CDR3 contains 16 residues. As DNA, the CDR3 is TGTGCCAGCAGCTTTCGGTCTCCTCCTAGCACAGATACGCAGTATTTT. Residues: CASSFRSPPSTDTQYF.

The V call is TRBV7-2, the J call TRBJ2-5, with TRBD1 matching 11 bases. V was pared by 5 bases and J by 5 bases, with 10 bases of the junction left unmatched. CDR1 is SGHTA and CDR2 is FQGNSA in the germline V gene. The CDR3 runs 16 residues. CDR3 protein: CASSLFRGQGEETQYF. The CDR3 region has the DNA TGTGCCAGCAGCCTTTTTCGGGGACAGGGGGAGGAGACCCAGTACTTC.

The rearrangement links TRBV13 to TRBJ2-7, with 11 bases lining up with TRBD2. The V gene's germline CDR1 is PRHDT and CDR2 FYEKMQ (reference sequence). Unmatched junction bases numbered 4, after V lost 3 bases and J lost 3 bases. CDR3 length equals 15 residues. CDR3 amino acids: CASSFRLAGNYEQYF. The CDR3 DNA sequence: TGTGCCAGCAGCTTCCGACTAGCGGGAAACTACGAGCAGTACTTC.

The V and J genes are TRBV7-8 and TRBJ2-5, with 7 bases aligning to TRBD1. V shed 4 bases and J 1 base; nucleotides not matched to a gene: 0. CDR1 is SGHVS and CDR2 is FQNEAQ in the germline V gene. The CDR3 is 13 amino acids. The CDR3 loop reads CASSWDSQETQYF. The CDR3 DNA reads TGTGCCAGCAGCTGGGACAGCCAAGAGACCCAGTACTTC. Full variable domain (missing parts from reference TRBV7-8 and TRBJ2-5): GAGVSQSPRYKVAKRGQDVALRCDPISGHVSLFWYQQALGQGPEFLTYFQNEAQLDKSGLPSDRFFAERPEGSVSTLKIQRTQQEDSAVYLCASSWDSQETQYFGPGTRLLVL.

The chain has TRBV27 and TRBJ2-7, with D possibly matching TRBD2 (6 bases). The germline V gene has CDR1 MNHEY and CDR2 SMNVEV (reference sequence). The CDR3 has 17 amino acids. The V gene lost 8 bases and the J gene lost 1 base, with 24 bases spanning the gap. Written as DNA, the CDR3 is TGTGCCAGCGCTTTATCCCGGGACTCACGAGGATCCTACGAGCAGTACTTC. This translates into CASALSRDSRGSYEQYF.

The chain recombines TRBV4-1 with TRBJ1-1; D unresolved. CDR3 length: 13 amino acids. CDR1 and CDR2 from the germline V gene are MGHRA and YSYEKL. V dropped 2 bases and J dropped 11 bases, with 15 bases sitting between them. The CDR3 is CASSQPHEGAAFF. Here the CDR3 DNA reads TGCGCCAGCAGCCAACCACATGAAGGAGCGGCTTTCTTT.

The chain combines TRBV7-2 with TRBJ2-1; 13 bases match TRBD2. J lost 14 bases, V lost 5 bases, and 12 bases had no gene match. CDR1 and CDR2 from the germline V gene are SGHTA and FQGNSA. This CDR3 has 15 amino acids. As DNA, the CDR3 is TGTGCCAGCAGCCCAGGACTAGCGGGAGATCATAAAGAGTTCTTC. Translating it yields CASSPGLAGDHKEFF.

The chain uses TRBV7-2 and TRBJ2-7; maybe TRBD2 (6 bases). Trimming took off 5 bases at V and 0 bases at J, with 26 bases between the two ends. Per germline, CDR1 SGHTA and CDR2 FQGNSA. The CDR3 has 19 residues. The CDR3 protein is CASSRSRGTRLGSSYEQYF. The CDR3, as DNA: TGTGCCAGCAGCCGCTCTCGGGGGACGAGGTTAGGGAGCTCCTACGAGCAGTACTTC.

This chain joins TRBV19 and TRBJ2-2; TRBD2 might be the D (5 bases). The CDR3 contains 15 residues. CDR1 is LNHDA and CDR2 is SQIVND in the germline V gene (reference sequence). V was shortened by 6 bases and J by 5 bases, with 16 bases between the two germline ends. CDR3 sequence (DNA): TGTGCCAGTAGGGAAGCCCCGGGAAGGACCGGGGAGCTGTTTTTT. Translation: CASREAPGRTGELFF.

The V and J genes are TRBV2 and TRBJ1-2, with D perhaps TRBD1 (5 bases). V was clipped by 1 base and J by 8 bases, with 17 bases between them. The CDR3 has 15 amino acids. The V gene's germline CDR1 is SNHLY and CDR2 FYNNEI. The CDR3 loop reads CASSEVEGLTNGYTF. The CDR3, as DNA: TGTGCCAGCAGTGAAGTGGAGGGGCTAACGAACGGCTACACCTTC.

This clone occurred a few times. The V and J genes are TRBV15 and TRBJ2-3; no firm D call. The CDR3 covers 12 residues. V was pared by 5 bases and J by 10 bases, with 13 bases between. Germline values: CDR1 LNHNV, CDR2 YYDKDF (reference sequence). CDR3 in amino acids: CATSATRGAQYF. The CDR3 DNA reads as TGTGCCACCAGCGCAACACGTGGTGCGCAGTATTTT.

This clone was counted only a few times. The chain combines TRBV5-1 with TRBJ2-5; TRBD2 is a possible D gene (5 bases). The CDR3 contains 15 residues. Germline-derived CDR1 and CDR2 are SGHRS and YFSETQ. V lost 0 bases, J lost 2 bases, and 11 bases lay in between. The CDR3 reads CASSLAVGDQETQYF. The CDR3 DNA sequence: TGCGCCAGCAGCTTGGCCGTGGGAGATCAAGAGACCCAGTACTTC.

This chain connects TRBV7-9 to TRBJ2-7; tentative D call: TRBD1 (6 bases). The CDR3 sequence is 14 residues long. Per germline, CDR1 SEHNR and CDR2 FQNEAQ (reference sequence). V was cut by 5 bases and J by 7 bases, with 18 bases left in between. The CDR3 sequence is CASSDPRGTQEQYF. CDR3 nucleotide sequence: TGTGCCAGCAGCGATCCAAGGGGGACACAAGAGCAGTACTTC.